These 27 T cell receptor beta chains were all obtained from the same sample, sequenced in a study of T cells expressing NK-cell markers. TCRdb reanalyzed the 5' RACE reads, giving one entry per CDR3 protein sequence and no DNA. This table lists 350,000 to 400,000 distinct CDR3 sequences. Specimen: blood T cells: a sorted CD56 or NKG2C T cell subset, CD4+ or CD8+ T cells, or bulk PBMC T cells (not recorded which). All receptors come from a woman between 50 and 59 years old in good health.

The chain combines TRBV6-5 with TRBJ2-2. This CDR3 spans 12 amino acids. Germline CDR1 MNHEY, CDR2 SVGAGI. Here the CDR3 reads CASSYPAGELFF.

V gene TRBV28 combines with J gene TRBJ2-7; the TCRdb call, TRBD1, lacks DNA for checking. CDR1 and CDR2 (germline): MDHEN, SYDVKM. CDR3 length: 16 residues. The CDR3 protein is CASSSPGTGARYEQYF.

The gene calls are TRBV24-1 and TRBJ2-1; the TRBD2 assignment by TCRdb is unverifiable without DNA. This CDR3 region has 13 residues. Germline CDR1 and CDR2: KGHDR and SFDVKD. CDR3 protein: CATSLAGSNEQFF.

The CDR3 here is CASSFNVKEAFF. V and J are TRBV12-3 or TRBV12-4 and TRBJ1-1. This CDR3 comprises 12 residues.

The CDR3 sequence is CSVRGPHYEQYF. The chain is built from TRBV29-1 and TRBJ2-7; lacking DNA, the TRBD1 call made by TCRdb goes unchecked. Looked up from germline, CDR1 is SQVTM and CDR2 is ANQGSEA. This CDR3 is built from 12 residues.

CDR3 loop: CASSPHVGNEQFF. This chain joins TRBV5-1 and TRBJ2-1. The germline CDR1 and CDR2 sequences are SGHRS and YFSETQ. CDR3 length equals 13 residues.

This chain connects TRBV7-9 to TRBJ1-4; TCRdb returns TRBD1, unconfirmable since there is no DNA. The CDR3 spans 15 residues. Per germline, CDR1 SEHNR and CDR2 FQNEAQ (reference sequence). The CDR3 is CASSLEGAPNEKLFF.

V and J are TRBV5-1 and TRBJ2-2; TCRdb proposes TRBD2, but this gene call is untestable without DNA. The germline V gene has CDR1 SGHRS and CDR2 YFSETQ. The length of the CDR3 is 15 residues. CDR3 loop: CATRLAPAVTGELFF.

The rearrangement joins TRBV29-1 to TRBJ2-1; without DNA, the TCRdb call of TRBD1 cannot be checked. Germline V lookup: CDR1 SQVTM, CDR2 ANQGSEA. CDR3 length equals 15 residues. CDR3 sequence: CSASLPSGVGNEQFF.

This rearrangement joins TRBV5-5 to TRBJ1-6. The germline CDR1 and CDR2 sequences are SGHKS and YYEKEE (reference sequence). This CDR3 is built from 13 residues. CDR3 in amino acids: CASSSVTYSPLHF.

The chain has TRBV4-1 and TRBJ2-2; the D call of TRBD2 rests on TCRdb alone, since no DNA is present to check it. Per the germline V gene, CDR1 is MGHRA and CDR2 is YSYEKL. The CDR3 totals 14 residues. CDR3 amino acids: CASSPAGVAGELFF.

The V gene is TRBV5-5, the J gene TRBJ2-1; TCRdb's D gene call, TRBD2, goes unchecked for lack of DNA. Germline V gives CDR1 SGHKS, CDR2 YYEKEE (reference sequence). This CDR3 region has 17 residues. CDR3 loop: CASSSRGSSGSYNEQFF.

The chain is built from TRBV12-3 or TRBV12-4 and TRBJ1-1. This CDR3 is built from 13 residues. The CDR3 is CASSSPRGAEAFF.

V and J are TRBV7-8 and TRBJ2-5; the D call of TRBD2 rests on TCRdb alone, since no DNA is present to check it. The CDR3 length is 17 residues. The germline gives CDR1 SGHVS, CDR2 FQNEAQ. The CDR3 region is CASSLVRVGLARETQYF.

This chain uses TRBV29-1 with TRBJ1-2. CDR3 length equals 13 residues. CDR1 SQVTM and CDR2 ANQGSEA come from the germline V gene. This chain's CDR3 is CSVDGYRENGYTF. Together with reference TRBV29-1 and TRBJ1-2, the CDR3 gives the full variable domain: SAVISQKPSRDICQRGTSLTIQCQVDSQVTMMFWYRQQPGQSLTLIATANQGSEATYESGFVIDKFPISRPNLTFSTLTVSNMSPEDSSIYLCSVDGYRENGYTFGSGTRLTVV.

The V and J genes are TRBV3-1 and TRBJ2-1; the D gene TCRdb calls, TRBD2, cannot be checked with no DNA. The CDR3 loop spans 18 amino acids. Germline loops: CDR1 LGHDT, CDR2 YNNKEL (reference sequence). The CDR3 spells CASSPRIAGRRGMNEQFF.

The genes are TRBV6-5 and TRBJ1-5; checking the TCRdb D call of TRBD1 is not possible without DNA. The CDR3 runs to 13 residues. CDR1 is MNHEY, CDR2 SVGAGI, per germline. CDR3 sequence reads: CASRRQGDQPQHF.

This chain links TRBV7-9 with TRBJ2-7; as DNA is missing, the TRBD1 call by TCRdb cannot be tested. The CDR3 length is 12 residues. CDR1 SEHNR and CDR2 FQNEAQ come from the germline V gene (reference sequence). CDR3 in amino acids: CAGRRGVSEQYF.

The chain uses TRBV28 and TRBJ2-3; there is no DNA to check the TCRdb D call of TRBD2. Germline loops: CDR1 MDHEN, CDR2 SYDVKM. The CDR3 sequence is 14 residues long. The CDR3 sequence: CASITSGTLRSQYF.

This chain connects TRBV4-1 to TRBJ2-5; the TCRdb D gene call, TRBD2, has no DNA to confirm it. The CDR3 length is 18 residues. CDR1 and CDR2 (germline): MGHRA, YSYEKL. Here the CDR3 reads CASSPGLAGGPPQETQYF.

CDR3 sequence: CASTPGTGSLNEQFF. The V gene is TRBV5-1, the J gene TRBJ2-1; the D call of TRBD1 rests on TCRdb alone, since no DNA is present to check it. This CDR3 region has 15 residues. In germline, CDR1 is SGHRS, CDR2 YFSETQ.

This chain uses TRBV12-3 or TRBV12-4 with TRBJ1-2. The CDR3 consists of 13 residues. CDR3 residues: CASTSTVNYGYTF.

The chain recombines TRBV6-2 or TRBV6-3 with TRBJ2-1. CDR1 and CDR2 (germline): MNHEY, SVGEGT. This CDR3 contains 12 residues. This chain's CDR3 is CASRGSYNEQFF.

The chain carries TRBV20-1 and TRBJ1-4; TCRdb lists TRBD1, though no DNA is available to test this call. The CDR3 has 16 residues. The V gene's germline CDR1 is DFQATT and CDR2 SNEGSKA (reference sequence). CDR3 amino acids: CSASRPGTGTNEKLFF.

The J gene is TRBJ1-1, the V gene TRBV5-1; TCRdb picks TRBD1, but there is no DNA to check that call. This CDR3 region has 19 residues. Germline V gives CDR1 SGHRS, CDR2 YFSETQ. The CDR3 protein is CASRRRKGNRDTKNTEAFF.

The chain is built from TRBV15 and TRBJ2-1. Germline V gene lookup returns CDR1 LNHNV and CDR2 YYDKDF (reference sequence). The CDR3 is made up of 16 amino acids. Here the CDR3 reads CATSQEMAGTYNEQFF.

The chain employs TRBV24-1 and TRBJ2-2; the D call from TCRdb, TRBD1, cannot be confirmed without DNA. This CDR3 is built from 14 residues. The germline gives CDR1 KGHDR, CDR2 SFDVKD. CDR3 amino acids: CATSVQGATGELFF.